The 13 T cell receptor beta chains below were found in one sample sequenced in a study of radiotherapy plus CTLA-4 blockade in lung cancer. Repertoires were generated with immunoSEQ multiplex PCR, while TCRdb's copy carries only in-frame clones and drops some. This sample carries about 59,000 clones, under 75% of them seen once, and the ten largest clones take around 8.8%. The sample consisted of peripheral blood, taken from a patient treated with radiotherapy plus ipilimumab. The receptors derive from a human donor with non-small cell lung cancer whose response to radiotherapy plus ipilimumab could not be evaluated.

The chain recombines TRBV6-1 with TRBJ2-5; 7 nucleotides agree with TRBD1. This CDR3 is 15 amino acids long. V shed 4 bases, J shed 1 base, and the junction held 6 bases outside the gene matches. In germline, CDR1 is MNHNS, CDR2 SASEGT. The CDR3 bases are TGTGCCAGCAGTGCGCATCGGGACAGCCAAGAGACCCAGTACTTC. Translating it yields CASSAHRDSQETQYF.

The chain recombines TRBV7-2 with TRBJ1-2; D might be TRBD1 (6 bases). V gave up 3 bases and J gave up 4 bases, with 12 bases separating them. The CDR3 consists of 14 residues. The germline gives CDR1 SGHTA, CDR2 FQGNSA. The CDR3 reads CASSFRLQGYGYTF. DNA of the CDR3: TGTGCCAGCAGCTTCCGTCTACAGGGCTATGGCTACACCTTC.

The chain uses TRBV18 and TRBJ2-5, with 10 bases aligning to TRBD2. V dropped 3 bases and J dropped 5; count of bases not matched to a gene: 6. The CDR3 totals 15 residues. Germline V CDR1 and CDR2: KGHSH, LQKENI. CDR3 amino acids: CASSPSGGSRETQYF. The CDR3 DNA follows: TGTGCCAGCTCACCTAGCGGGGGGTCTCGGGAGACCCAGTACTTC.

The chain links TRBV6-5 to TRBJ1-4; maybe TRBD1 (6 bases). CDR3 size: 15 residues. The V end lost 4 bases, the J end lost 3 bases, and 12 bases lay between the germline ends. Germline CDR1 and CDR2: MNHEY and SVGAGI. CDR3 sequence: CASSSAGAANEKLFF. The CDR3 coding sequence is TGTGCCAGCAGTTCCGCGGGGGCGGCTAATGAAAAACTGTTTTTT.

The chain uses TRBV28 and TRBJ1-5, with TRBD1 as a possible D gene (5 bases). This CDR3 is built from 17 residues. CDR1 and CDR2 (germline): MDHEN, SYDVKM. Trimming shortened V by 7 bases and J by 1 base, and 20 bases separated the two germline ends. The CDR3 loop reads CASTPRGTGQSNQPQHF. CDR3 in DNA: TGTGCCAGCACTCCGCGCGGCACAGGCCAGAGCAATCAGCCCCAGCATTTT.

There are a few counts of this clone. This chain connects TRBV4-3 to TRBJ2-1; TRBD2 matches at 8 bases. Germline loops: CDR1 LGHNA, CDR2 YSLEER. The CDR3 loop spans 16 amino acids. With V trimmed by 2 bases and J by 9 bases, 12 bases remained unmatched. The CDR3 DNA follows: TGCGCCAGCAGCCAATTTTCGGGGGGGCCGGGGAGTGAGCAGTTCTTC. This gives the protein CASSQFSGGPGSEQFF.

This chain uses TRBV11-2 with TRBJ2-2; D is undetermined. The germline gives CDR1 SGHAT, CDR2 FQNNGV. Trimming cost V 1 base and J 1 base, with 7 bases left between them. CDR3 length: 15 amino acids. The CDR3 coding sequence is TGTGCCAGCAGCTTAGGGAACAGGAACACCGGGGAGCTGTTTTTT. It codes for CASSLGNRNTGELFF.

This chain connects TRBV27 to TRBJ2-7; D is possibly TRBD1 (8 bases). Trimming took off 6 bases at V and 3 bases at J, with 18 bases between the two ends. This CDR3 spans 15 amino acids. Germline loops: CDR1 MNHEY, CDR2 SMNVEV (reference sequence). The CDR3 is CASRKSTGGVYEQYF. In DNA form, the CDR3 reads TGTGCCAGCAGAAAATCCACAGGGGGGGTCTACGAGCAGTACTTC.

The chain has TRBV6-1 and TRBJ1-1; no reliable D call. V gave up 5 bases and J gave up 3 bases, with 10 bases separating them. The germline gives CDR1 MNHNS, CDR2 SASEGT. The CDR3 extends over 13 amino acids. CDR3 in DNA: TGTGCCAGCAGTTATAATTTCGACACTGAAGCTTTCTTT. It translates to CASSYNFDTEAFF.

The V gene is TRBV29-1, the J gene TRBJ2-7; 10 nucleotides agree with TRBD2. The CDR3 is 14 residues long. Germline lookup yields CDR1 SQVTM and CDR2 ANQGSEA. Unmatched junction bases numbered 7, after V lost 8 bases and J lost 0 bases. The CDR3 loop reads CSIQLAGRSYEQYF. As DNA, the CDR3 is TGCAGCATACAACTAGCGGGGCGCTCCTACGAGCAGTACTTC.

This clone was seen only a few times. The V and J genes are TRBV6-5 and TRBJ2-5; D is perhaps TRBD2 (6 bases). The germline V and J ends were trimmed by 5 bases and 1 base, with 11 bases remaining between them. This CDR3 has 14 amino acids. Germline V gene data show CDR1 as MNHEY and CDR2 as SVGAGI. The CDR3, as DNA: TGTGCCAGCAGTGGTCAGGGACTCCAAGAGACCCAGTACTTC. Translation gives CASSGQGLQETQYF.

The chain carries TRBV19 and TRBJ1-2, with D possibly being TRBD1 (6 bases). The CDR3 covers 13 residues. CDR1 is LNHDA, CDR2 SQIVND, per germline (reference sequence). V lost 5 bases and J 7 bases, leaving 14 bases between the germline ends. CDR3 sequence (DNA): TGTGCCAGTAGTGTAAGACAGGACTCTGGCTACACCTTC. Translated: CASSVRQDSGYTF.

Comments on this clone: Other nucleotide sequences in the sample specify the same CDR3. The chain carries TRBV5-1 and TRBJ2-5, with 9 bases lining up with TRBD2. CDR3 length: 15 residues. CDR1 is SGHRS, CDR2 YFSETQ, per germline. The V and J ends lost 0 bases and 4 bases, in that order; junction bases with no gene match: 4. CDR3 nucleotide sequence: TGCGCCAGCAGCTTGGCACTAGCGGGCGGAGAGACCCAGTACTTC. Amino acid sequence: CASSLALAGGETQYF.